Below are 17 T cell receptor beta chains sequenced from a single sample in a study of blood T cell repertoires in COVID-19. The data were produced by immunoSEQ multiplex PCR, yet TCRdb's version contains in-frame clones alone and is incomplete. The sample holds roughly 80,000 clones, almost 90% seen once. Sequences were obtained from peripheral blood. These receptors were obtained from a woman of 80 years or more with acute or convalescent COVID-19.

The gene calls are TRBV14 and TRBJ2-7; 8 bases map to TRBD1. This CDR3 has 15 residues. With 1 base clipped from V and 5 bases from J, the junction kept 7 bases outside the gene matches. Germline-derived CDR1 and CDR2 are SGHDN and FVKESK. In DNA, the CDR3 is TGTGCCAGCAGCCAAGTCCCAGGGGGCCGGAACGAGCAGTACTTC. Its protein is CASSQVPGGRNEQYF.

The gene calls are TRBV10-1 and TRBJ1-1, with a tentative D call TRBD1 (6 bases). Germline V CDR1 and CDR2: WNHNN, SYGVQD (reference sequence). Trimming took 6 bases from V and 2 from J, leaving 13 bases between them. This CDR3 has 14 amino acids. The CDR3 loop reads CASRKDSQNTEAFF. The DNA of the CDR3 is TGCGCCAGCAGAAAGGACAGCCAAAACACTGAAGCTTTCTTT.

V usage is TRBV2 and J usage is TRBJ2-7; weak D call: TRBD1 (5 bases). The V gene's germline CDR1 is SNHLY and CDR2 FYNNEI. Trimming stripped 5 bases from V and 4 bases from J, with 12 bases between. The CDR3 is 13 amino acids. CDR3 loop: CASSSQGRYEQYF. CDR3 sequence (DNA): TGTGCCAGCAGTTCCCAGGGAAGATACGAGCAGTACTTC.

The chain employs TRBV3-1 (or the pseudogene TRBV3-2) and TRBJ2-4; 7 bases fit TRBD1. Trimming at V came to 4 bases and at J to 5 bases, leaving 2 bases not matched to a gene. Germline CDR1 and CDR2: LGHDT and YNNKEL (reference sequence). The CDR3 spans 13 residues. In DNA, the CDR3 is TGTGCCAGCAGCCTGGGACAGCAAAACATTCAGTACTTC. Protein product: CASSLGQQNIQYF.

This clone was recorded only once. V is TRBV19 and J is TRBJ2-1; 7 bases line up with TRBD2. Germline lookup yields CDR1 LNHDA and CDR2 SQIVND (reference sequence). V was pared by 5 bases and J by 8 bases, with 9 bases of the junction left unmatched. The CDR3 contains 14 residues. CDR3 coding DNA: TGTGCCAGTAGTTGGGGGGAGGGCCTCGATGAGCAGTTCTTC. Translated, it gives CASSWGEGLDEQFF.

The chain carries TRBV7-8 and TRBJ1-6; D is unclear. The CDR3 length is 16 residues. CDR1 and CDR2 (germline): SGHVS, FQNEAQ. V dropped 1 base and J dropped 8 bases, with 15 bases sitting between them. The CDR3 nucleotides read TGTGCCAGCAGCTTAGAGAACAGAGTTACTGATTCACCCCTCCACTTT. Protein: CASSLENRVTDSPLHF. Full variable domain (missing parts from reference TRBV7-8 and TRBJ1-6): GAGVSQSPRYKVAKRGQDVALRCDPISGHVSLFWYQQALGQGPEFLTYFQNEAQLDKSGLPSDRFFAERPEGSVSTLKIQRTQQEDSAVYLCASSLENRVTDSPLHFGNGTRLTVT.

The chain employs TRBV3-1 (or the pseudogene TRBV3-2) and TRBJ1-1; TRBD1 is a possible D gene (5 bases). Germline V gives CDR1 LGHDT, CDR2 YNNKEL (reference sequence). V lost 0 bases and J 2 bases, leaving 16 bases between the germline ends. There are 17 residues in the CDR3. In nucleotides, the CDR3 is TGTGCCAGCAGCCAAGAAATGCGCGGGGGAATCAACACTGAAGCTTTCTTT. It specifies CASSQEMRGGINTEAFF.

The chain has TRBV7-9 and TRBJ2-7, with D maybe TRBD2 (5 bases). Trimming stripped 5 bases from V and 3 bases from J, with 14 bases between. This CDR3 has 14 amino acids. In germline, CDR1 is SEHNR, CDR2 FQNEAQ (reference sequence). CDR3 sequence reads: CASSQGLDHYEQYF. The CDR3 region has the DNA TGTGCCAGCAGCCAAGGACTCGATCACTACGAGCAGTACTTC.

V usage is TRBV7-2 and J usage is TRBJ2-7, with a tentative D call TRBD1 (5 bases). Germline V gives CDR1 SGHTA, CDR2 FQGNSA. The V gene lost 4 bases and the J gene lost 2 bases, with 12 bases spanning the gap. The CDR3 is made up of 14 amino acids. This CDR3 is CASSSLTETYEQYF. The CDR3 coding sequence is TGTGCCAGCAGCTCGCTGACAGAGACCTACGAGCAGTACTTC.

The V call is TRBV29-1, the J call TRBJ2-7; maybe TRBD2 (6 bases). CDR3 length: 11 amino acids. Trimming stripped 6 bases from V and 5 bases from J, with 11 bases between. Germline V lookup: CDR1 SQVTM, CDR2 ANQGSEA. CDR3 sequence (DNA): TGCAGCGTGGGGGGACTGGACGAGCAGTACTTC. Translated: CSVGGLDEQYF.

V is TRBV5-5 and J is TRBJ2-5, with TRBD1 identical over 9 bases. Trimming cost V 3 bases and J 5 bases; bases outside gene matches: 5. Germline values: CDR1 SGHKS, CDR2 YYEKEE (reference sequence). The CDR3 totals 14 residues. CDR3 amino acids: CASSSSTGGETQYF. As DNA, the CDR3 is TGTGCCAGCAGCTCGTCGACAGGGGGTGAGACCCAGTACTTC.

CDR3 in DNA: TGTGCCAGCAGCCAAGGGACTTACGCCGACGAGCAGTACTTC. This translates into CASSQGTYADEQYF. The V and J genes are TRBV4-2 and TRBJ2-7, with a tentative D call TRBD2 (5 bases). The germline gives CDR1 LGHNA, CDR2 YNFKEQ. V lost 1 base, J lost 5 bases, and 12 bases lay in between. The CDR3 consists of 14 residues.

This chain joins TRBV4-3 and TRBJ2-3, with TRBD2 identical over 8 bases. Unmatched junction bases numbered 9, after V lost 4 bases and J lost 6 bases. The CDR3 runs to 15 residues. The germline gives CDR1 LGHNA, CDR2 YSLEER. CDR3 nucleotides: TGCGCCAGCAGCCGAGCCGGGACTAGAGAGGATACGCAGTATTTT. This sequence encodes CASSRAGTREDTQYF.

The chain has TRBV5-1 and TRBJ2-2, with TRBD1 as a possible D gene (5 bases). Trimming left V 7 bases short and J 1 base short, with 8 bases between. Looked up from germline, CDR1 is SGHRS and CDR2 is YFSETQ. This CDR3 comprises 13 residues. In nucleotides, the CDR3 is TGCGCCAGCGGCGACAGGAACACCGGGGAGCTGTTTTTT. Translated: CASGDRNTGELFF.

This clone occurred once. The gene calls are TRBV7-2 and TRBJ2-1; D is undetermined. Trimming stripped 1 base from V and 2 bases from J, with 12 bases between. Germline V gives CDR1 SGHTA, CDR2 FQGNSA. This CDR3 is 16 amino acids long. The CDR3 region has the DNA TGTGCCAGCAGCTTAGGCTCTGAGGTGGCCTACAATGAGCAGTTCTTC. This sequence encodes CASSLGSEVAYNEQFF.

The V call is TRBV5-4, the J call TRBJ1-3; D unclear. Between the trimmed V and J ends, which lost 3 bases and 0 bases, there was a span of 10 bases. The V gene's germline CDR1 is SGHNT and CDR2 YYREEE (reference sequence). The CDR3 extends over 15 amino acids. CDR3 region: CASSSRAGSGNTIYF. The CDR3, as DNA: TGTGCCAGCAGCTCCCGCGCCGGCTCTGGAAACACCATATATTTT.

This clone was found once. V is TRBV29-1 and J is TRBJ2-7; D is possibly TRBD1 (6 bases). The ends were cut back, 7 bases at V and 0 bases at J, with 19 bases in the middle. Germline CDR1 SQVTM, CDR2 ANQGSEA. The CDR3 spans 15 residues. CDR3 nucleotides: TGCAGCGCCCTTAGGACAGTCCCTGGCTCCTACGAGCAGTACTTC. It codes for CSALRTVPGSYEQYF.